This record looks at one T cell receptor beta chain sequence and its context. These data originate in a study of blood T cell repertoires in COVID-19. Study at large: Sample material is recorded as cDNA or gDNA derived from T cells, B-cell-depleted T cells, or PBMCs.

The trim removed 3 bases at V and 2 bases at J, leaving 8 bases unmatched. CDR3 length: 17 amino acids. CDR1 is SGHRS, CDR2 YFSETQ, per germline. Repertoires were generated with immunoSEQ multiplex PCR, while TCRdb's copy carries only in-frame clones and drops some. Among 300,000 to 350,000 clones, nearly 90% were seen once, and the ten largest hold approximately 4.3%. Enrollees, roughly 18 to 89 years old, lived in 25 or so US areas. The TCR was taken from a woman under 30 with acute COVID-19. This chain links TRBV5-1 with TRBJ2-3; TRBD2 agrees at 11 bases. Sample: PBMCs or T cells enriched from blood (not recorded which). Written as DNA, the CDR3 is TGCGCCAGCAGCTCGGGGGGGACTAGCGGAGCCACAGATACGCAGTATTTT. Translation: CASSSGGTSGATDTQYF.